These 4 T cell receptor beta chains share one sample of origin, sequenced in a study of post-analysis software for immune sequencing data. Overall study results and limits: In patients, about 5 TRBV segments were more frequent than in controls, with TRBV5-6, TRBV5-1 and TRBV20-1 among them.

These receptors are not linked to any known antigen. Each TCR beta cDNA library carried unique molecular identifiers. TCRdb re-called the PCR reads with MiXCR, one entry per CDR3 protein. The sample shows 650,000 to 850,000 distinct CDR3 sequences, about 43% of them seen only once. Input material: blood. The receptor set was obtained from a girl aged 10 to 17 with multiple sclerosis.

This clonotype was seen only a few times. V usage is TRBV7-8 and J usage is TRBJ2-7; possible D gene TRBD1, 6 bases. V lost 2 bases, J lost 4 bases, and 15 bases lay in between. CDR3 length: 15 amino acids. Germline V gene data show CDR1 as SGHVS and CDR2 as FQNEAQ. The CDR3 coding sequence is TGTGCCAGCAGCTTAATCCCTCCAGGGGCGTACGAGCAGTACTTC. It translates to CASSLIPPGAYEQYF.

This clonotype was observed a handful of times. The chain is built from TRBV29-1 and TRBJ2-7; D unresolved. Per the germline V gene, CDR1 is SQVTM and CDR2 is ANQGSEA. Trimming stripped 1 base from V and 7 bases from J, with 14 bases between. The CDR3 contains 13 residues. For the CDR3, the DNA is TGCAGCGTTGAAGGCAGCTCCTACAATGAGCAGTACTTC. Its translation: CSVEGSSYNEQYF.

This clonotype was counted between two and nine times. V usage is TRBV2 and J usage is TRBJ1-4; D might be TRBD1 (5 bases). V was shortened by 6 bases and J by 7 bases, with 15 bases between the two germline ends. Looked up from germline, CDR1 is SNHLY and CDR2 is FYNNEI. The CDR3 has 14 residues. CDR3 nucleotide sequence: TGTGCCAGCAGCCCGGACTTAGGGGCTGAAAAACTGTTTTTT. It yields the protein CASSPDLGAEKLFF.

In its sample, this clonotype was seen a few times. This rearrangement joins TRBV12-3 or TRBV12-4 to TRBJ2-1; 12 bases are shared with TRBD2. CDR3 length: 17 residues. With 1 base clipped from V and 7 bases from J, the junction kept 8 bases outside the gene matches. CDR3 sequence: CASSLGPNLAGGNEQFF. DNA of the CDR3: TGTGCCAGCAGTTTAGGACCCAATCTAGCGGGAGGGAATGAGCAGTTCTTC.